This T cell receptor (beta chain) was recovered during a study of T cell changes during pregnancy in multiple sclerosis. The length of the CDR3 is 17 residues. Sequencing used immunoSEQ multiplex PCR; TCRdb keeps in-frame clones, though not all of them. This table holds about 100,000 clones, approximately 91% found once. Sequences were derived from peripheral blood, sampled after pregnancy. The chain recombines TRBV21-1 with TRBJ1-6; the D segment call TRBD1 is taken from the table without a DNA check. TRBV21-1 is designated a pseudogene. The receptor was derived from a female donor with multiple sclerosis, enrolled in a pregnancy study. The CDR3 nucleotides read TGTGCCAGCAGCAAAATATCCAGGCACCCCTATAATTCACCCCTCCACTTT. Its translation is CASSKISRHPYNSPLHF.